Detailed here is one T cell receptor beta chain. The antigen is not known. The sample belongs to a study of OX40 agonist ivuxolimab in advanced cancers. Across the study: Treatment received earlier with anti-PD-1, anti-PD-L1 or anti-CTLA-4 agents was allowed, and roughly 40% had some.

This CDR3 spans 11 amino acids. Per germline, CDR1 SNHLY and CDR2 FYNNEI. Measured with immunoSEQ multiplex PCR; TCRdb has only the in-frame clones, and not every one. Here the sample spans fewer than 25,000 clones, 84% being singletons. Whole-study findings and limits: There were, on average, more expanded clones in CD8+ T cells than in CD4+. What antigens the expanded peripheral T cells recognized was never established. Dose levels from 0.1 to 3.0 mg/kg saw CD4+ and CD8+ blood T cells expand clonally by week 6.

This sample comprised CD4+ or CD8+ T cells sorted from blood, obtained in a trial of the OX40 agonist ivuxolimab. This TCR came from an adult with an advanced solid tumor such as melanoma, head and neck, liver or kidney cancer. The genes are TRBV2 and TRBJ1-2, with D perhaps matching TRBD1 (5 bases). In DNA, the CDR3 is TGTGTCTTCGGGGGGTTGGGTGGCTACACCTTC. It yields the protein CVFGGLGGYTF.